Each of the 28 T cell receptor beta chains below was sequenced from the same sample in a study of blood T cells in healthy people across ages. Primers used in a second PCR of roughly 6 to 12 cycles were a sample-barcoded 5' primer and a J-beta primer mix. TCRdb called the 5' RACE reads again in MiXCR, with one record for every CDR3 protein. Altogether approximately 400,000 distinct CDR3 sequences are present, about 49% being singletons, with the ten largest covering 45% to 55%. Sequences were obtained from blood. Source of these receptors: a man in his sixties in good health.

The rearrangement uses TRBV6-6 and TRBJ2-2; D is perhaps TRBD1 or TRBD2 (7 bases each). Germline CDR1 reads MNHNY; CDR2 reads SVGAGI (reference sequence). The CDR3 runs 16 residues. With 8 bases removed from V and 2 bases from J, the gap between germline ends came to 18 bases. The CDR3 coding sequence is TGTGCCAGCTCAGGGGGGGACAGCCTTAACACCGGGGAGCTGTTTTTT. It translates to CASSGGDSLNTGELFF.

With respect to this clonotype: A single base separates this from a much larger clone, so it may be a read error. The rearrangement uses TRBV5-1 and TRBJ2-5, with TRBD2 matching 12 bases. The CDR3 runs 16 residues. Germline V gives CDR1 SGHRS, CDR2 YFSETQ. The junction had 5 bases not matched to a gene; V was cut back by 3 bases and J by 2 bases. In DNA, the CDR3 is TGCGCCAGCAGCTCTCGCCTAGCGGGGGGGCAAGAGACCCAGTACTTC. This sequence encodes CASSSRLAGGQETQYF.

The CDR3 spells CASNSHPGPNYGYTF. CDR3 in DNA: TGTGCCAGCAACTCCCACCCCGGGCCTAACTATGGCTACACCTTC. The V and J genes are TRBV28 and TRBJ1-2; D gene ambiguous. With 7 bases removed from V and 0 bases from J, the gap between germline ends came to 15 bases. The germline CDR1 and CDR2 sequences are MDHEN and SYDVKM. The CDR3 extends over 15 amino acids.

In this sample, this clonotype turned up a few times. In nucleotides, the CDR3 is TGCAGTGCTTTTCATGGGTCAGCCAGCAATGAGCAGTTCTTC. It codes for CSAFHGSASNEQFF. The chain couples TRBV20-1 to TRBJ2-1; D remains unclear. This CDR3 is 14 amino acids long. Trimming pared 5 bases from V and 6 bases from J, leaving 17 bases between. Germline V gene lookup returns CDR1 DFQATT and CDR2 SNEGSKA (reference sequence).

The CDR3 region is CASSQDGSTDTQYF. DNA of the CDR3: TGTGCCAGCAGCCAAGACGGGAGCACAGATACGCAGTATTTT. The chain recombines TRBV3-1 with TRBJ2-3, with D uncertain. CDR1 LGHDT and CDR2 YNNKEL come from the germline V gene (reference sequence). V lost 0 bases and J 0 bases, leaving 4 bases between the germline ends. The CDR3 loop spans 14 amino acids.

The V and J genes are TRBV20-1 and TRBJ1-2, with D uncertain. The germline V gene encodes CDR1 DFQATT and CDR2 SNEGSKA (reference sequence). Deletions cut 0 bases from V and 5 bases from J, with 10 bases between. CDR3 length: 13 residues. CDR3 sequence reads: CSARDTEQYGYTF. The CDR3 DNA reads as TGCAGTGCTAGAGATACAGAACAATATGGCTACACCTTC.

The gene calls are TRBV5-1 and TRBJ2-5; TRBD2 matches at 7 bases. In germline, CDR1 is SGHRS, CDR2 YFSETQ. The CDR3 sequence is 14 residues long. V shed 4 bases, J shed 1 base, and the junction held 4 bases outside the gene matches. The CDR3 region is CASSQAGVQETQYF. The CDR3 DNA sequence: TGCGCCAGCAGCCAGGCGGGAGTCCAAGAGACCCAGTACTTC.

The V call is TRBV12-3 or TRBV12-4, the J call TRBJ2-1; tentative D call: TRBD1 (6 bases). Trimming took 3 bases from V and 10 from J, leaving 7 bases between them. The CDR3 has 11 residues. Here the CDR3 reads CASSFQGEQFF. CDR3 DNA sequence: TGTGCCAGCAGTTTCCAGGGGGAGCAGTTCTTC.

The chain recombines TRBV6-1 with TRBJ2-7; D perhaps matches TRBD2 (5 bases). Germline V gene sequence: CDR1 MNHNS, CDR2 SASEGT. CDR3 size: 13 residues. V lost 7 bases to trimming and J lost 5 bases, with 15 bases between them. The CDR3 nucleotides read TGTGCCAGCAAAGGCCCCGGGGAAAACGAGCAGTACTTC. Its translation: CASKGPGENEQYF.

The gene calls are TRBV29-1 and TRBJ2-2; 9 nucleotides line up with TRBD1. CDR3 length equals 15 residues. The V gene end was trimmed by 7 bases and the J gene end by 3 bases; junction bases not matched to a gene: 9. Germline CDR1 and CDR2: SQVTM and ANQGSEA. CDR3 DNA sequence: TGCAGCGGCTCAAACAGGGGGCAGGACACCGGGGAGCTGTTTTTT. Amino acids: CSGSNRGQDTGELFF.

This clonotype was recorded at least ten times. The chain is built from TRBV28 and TRBJ2-3; D possibly corresponds to TRBD2 (7 bases). This CDR3 contains 15 residues. Trimming shortened V by 8 bases and J by 4 bases, and 19 bases separated the two germline ends. The germline V gene encodes CDR1 MDHEN and CDR2 SYDVKM. Written as DNA, the CDR3 is TGTGCCAGCCTTGAGAGGGGGGGCCCCGCAGATACGCAGTATTTT. Amino acids: CASLERGGPADTQYF.

In its sample, this clonotype was seen a few times. The chain employs TRBV28 and TRBJ1-2, with 7 nucleotides matching TRBD1. Germline-derived CDR1 and CDR2 are MDHEN and SYDVKM. The CDR3 extends over 15 amino acids. The trim removed 10 bases at V and 5 bases at J, leaving 16 bases unmatched. The CDR3 DNA sequence: TGTGCCACCTCAGGAGTTAGCAAACAGGGGTATGGCTACACCTTC. Encoded protein: CATSGVSKQGYGYTF.

This clonotype was counted at least ten times. The chain combines TRBV12-5 with TRBJ2-7, with TRBD1 as a possible D gene (5 bases). The CDR3 contains 13 residues. Germline CDR1 reads LGHNT; CDR2 reads FRNRAP. The V gene lost 7 bases and the J gene lost 2 bases, with 12 bases spanning the gap. CDR3 DNA: TGTGCTAGTGCTCCTGACAGAACCTACGAGCAGTACTTC. Amino acids: CASAPDRTYEQYF.

This clonotype was found a few times. This chain links TRBV9 with TRBJ1-5; TRBD1 matches at 9 bases. CDR3 length: 15 residues. Germline trimming cut 5 bases from V and 4 bases from J; bases unmatched to any gene: 7. Germline V lookup: CDR1 SGDLS, CDR2 YYNGEE. CDR3 DNA sequence: TGTGCCAGCAGTACCGGGACAGGGCAAAATCAGCCCCAGCATTTT. Translation gives CASSTGTGQNQPQHF.

This rearrangement joins TRBV12-3 or TRBV12-4 to TRBJ2-1; perhaps TRBD2 as D (6 bases). This CDR3 has 14 amino acids. Trimming stripped 5 bases from V and 9 bases from J, with 17 bases between. CDR3 amino acids: CASSPGLFDGEQFF. CDR3 nucleotides: TGTGCCAGCAGTCCGGGACTTTTCGACGGTGAGCAGTTCTTC.

The CDR3 spells CASSLLTRGASHEQFF. In DNA, the CDR3 is TGCGCCAGCAGCTTGTTGACGAGGGGCGCGTCCCATGAGCAGTTCTTC. The V and J genes are TRBV5-1 and TRBJ2-1, with D perhaps being TRBD1 or TRBD2 (5 bases each). In germline, CDR1 is SGHRS, CDR2 YFSETQ. Trimming left V 1 base short and J 8 bases short, with 19 bases between. This CDR3 is 16 amino acids long.

The CDR3 nucleotides are TGTGCCAGCAGCCCGTCGAGGAGGGACCAAGAGACCCAGTACTTC. This encodes CASSPSRRDQETQYF. The chain links TRBV7-8 to TRBJ2-5, with TRBD2 as a possible D gene (6 bases). The CDR3 consists of 15 residues. Germline assignment: CDR1 SGHVS and CDR2 FQNEAQ. Trimming shortened V by 5 bases and J by 0 bases, and 13 bases separated the two germline ends.

This clonotype was observed at least ten times. The V gene is TRBV6-2 or TRBV6-3, the J gene TRBJ2-5, with 8 bases lining up with TRBD1. The CDR3 runs 14 residues. From germline, CDR1 is MNHEY and CDR2 SVGEGT. The V and J ends lost 6 bases and 2 bases, in that order; junction bases with no gene match: 5. CDR3: CASRPGQGQETQYF. CDR3 nucleotide sequence: TGTGCCAGCAGGCCCGGACAGGGACAAGAGACCCAGTACTTC.

The chain uses TRBV7-9 and TRBJ1-2; no clear D. Trimming removed 5 bases at V and 1 base at J, with 8 bases between. Looked up from germline, CDR1 is SEHNR and CDR2 is FQNEAQ (reference sequence). This CDR3 comprises 13 residues. CDR3 in DNA: TGTGCCAGCAGCCGACCCAGTAACTATGGCTACACCTTC. It is translated as CASSRPSNYGYTF. The full variable domain, in which reference TRBV7-9 and TRBJ1-2 provide the parts outside the CDR3, is DTGVSQNPRHKITKRGQNVTFRCDPISEHNRLYWYRQTLGQGPEFLTYFQNEAQLEKSRLLSDRFSAERPKGSFSTLEIQRTEQGDSAMYLCASSRPSNYGYTFGSGTRLTVV.

This clonotype was seen just once. V and J are TRBV29-1 and TRBJ2-3; D may match TRBD1 or TRBD2 (5 bases each). V was shortened by 3 bases and J by 11 bases, with 24 bases between the two germline ends. CDR1 is SQVTM, CDR2 ANQGSEA, per germline. The CDR3 runs 15 residues. The CDR3 spells CSVDLVGPLDDEQYF. CDR3 nucleotides: TGCAGCGTTGACCTCGTGGGACCCCTTGACGATGAGCAGTATTTT.

The chain recombines TRBV10-3 with TRBJ2-7; D may match TRBD1 or TRBD2 (5 bases each). This CDR3 comprises 13 residues. Trimming took 6 bases from V and 2 from J, leaving 11 bases between them. Looked up from germline, CDR1 is ENHRY and CDR2 is SYGVKD. CDR3 DNA sequence: TGTGCCATCAGCCGGGACCCTGCCTACGAGCAGTACTTC. Amino acid sequence: CAISRDPAYEQYF.

This clonotype was counted only a few times. CDR3 bases: TGTGCCAGCCGGCTCCTTAGGGAGCAGTTCTTC. This encodes CASRLLREQFF. The V and J genes are TRBV2 and TRBJ2-1; D ambiguous. The CDR3 runs to 11 residues. V dropped 8 bases and J dropped 10 bases, with 12 bases sitting between them. CDR1 is SNHLY and CDR2 is FYNNEI in the germline V gene.

This clonotype was seen a handful of times. This chain uses TRBV6-1 with TRBJ1-4; D unclear. CDR3 length: 11 amino acids. The germline V gene encodes CDR1 MNHNS and CDR2 SASEGT. Trimming removed 6 bases at V and 8 bases at J, with 7 bases between. CDR3 amino acids: CASRVGEKLFF. In DNA form, the CDR3 reads TGTGCCAGCAGGGTGGGGGAAAAACTGTTTTTT.

This clonotype occurred once. This chain uses TRBV9 with TRBJ2-4; tentatively, D is TRBD1 or TRBD2 (6 bases each). The DNA end lines up better with TRBJ2-5; the J call may be wrong. CDR1 and CDR2 (germline): SGDLS, YYNGEE. CDR3 size: 15 residues. In nucleotides, the CDR3 is TGTGCCAGCAGCGTATCTTGGGGGGCTGGGGAGACCCAGTACTTC. This encodes CASSVSWGAGETQYF.

The genes are TRBV7-2 and TRBJ2-7, with D possibly TRBD2 on 5 matching bases. There are 14 residues in the CDR3. The V end was cut by 4 bases, the J end by 3 bases, with 13 bases between. The germline CDR1 and CDR2 sequences are SGHTA and FQGNSA. The CDR3 nucleotides are TGTGCCAGCAGCTACGGACCCGCGGGCTACGAGCAGTACTTC. Translating it yields CASSYGPAGYEQYF.

This clonotype has ten or more counts. J is TRBJ2-1 and V is TRBV5-1, with 7 bases lining up with TRBD1. CDR3 length: 14 amino acids. V trimming: 1 base; J trimming: 4 bases; junction bases outside the gene matches: 2. The V gene's germline CDR1 is SGHRS and CDR2 YFSETQ. The CDR3 coding sequence is TGCGCCAGCAGCTTGAGGGGGCCGTACAATGAGCAGTTCTTC. Encoded protein: CASSLRGPYNEQFF.

The CDR3 coding sequence is TGTGCCAGCACCCAGGGTACTAGCACAGATACGCAGTATTTT. It translates to CASTQGTSTDTQYF. The J gene is TRBJ2-3, the V gene TRBV9; weak D call: TRBD1 (5 bases). Germline lookup yields CDR1 SGDLS and CDR2 YYNGEE. Trimming stripped 6 bases from V and 0 bases from J, with 11 bases between. This CDR3 is built from 14 residues.

The chain has TRBV5-1 and TRBJ2-1, with 7 nucleotides matching TRBD2. Gene TRBJ2-7 matches the end of the DNA better, so the J call may be wrong. Germline loops: CDR1 SGHRS, CDR2 YFSETQ. CDR3 length equals 15 residues. Here the CDR3 reads CASSLGGSSYNEQYF. The CDR3 DNA follows: TGCGCCAGCAGCTTGGGCGGGAGCTCCTACAATGAGCAGTACTTC.